This is a list of T cell receptor beta chains from one sample in a study of T cells after yellow fever vaccination. TCRdb re-derived calls from the 5' RACE reads in MiXCR, one entry per CDR3 protein. The sample shows 500,000 to 650,000 distinct CDR3 sequences, around an eighth of them seen only once. This specimen was PBMCs, taken on the day of the yellow fever booster vaccination. Receptors originate from a man between 25 and 39 years old who received the YFV17D yellow fever vaccine. Both conserved end residues are part of each CDR3.

j_call: TRBJ2-5; v_call: TRBV11-2; cdr3_length: 15; cdr3_aa: CASSFGLADLETQYF
j_call: TRBJ2-1; v_call: TRBV29-1; cdr3_length: 17; cdr3_aa: CSVTGTSGSSSYNEQFF
j_call: TRBJ2-7; v_call: TRBV7-2; cdr3_length: 14; cdr3_aa: CASSLSRGPYEQYF
j_call: TRBJ1-6; v_call: TRBV7-6; cdr3_length: 15; cdr3_aa: CASSLRGARDSPLHF
j_call: TRBJ2-1; v_call: TRBV20-1; cdr3_length: 13; cdr3_aa: CSARRGEGNEQFF
j_call: TRBJ2-2; v_call: TRBV10-3; cdr3_length: 16; cdr3_aa: CAISEFGGKNTGELFF
j_call: TRBJ2-5; v_call: TRBV5-1; cdr3_length: 18; cdr3_aa: CASSPNITGPPPKETQYF
j_call: TRBJ1-6; v_call: TRBV7-2; cdr3_length: 12; cdr3_aa: CASSSPPSPLHF
j_call: TRBJ2-7; v_call: TRBV4-2; cdr3_length: 18; cdr3_aa: CASSQDWGLAGSSYEQYF
j_call: TRBJ1-2; v_call: TRBV15; cdr3_length: 14; cdr3_aa: CATRDPGTGYGYTF
j_call: TRBJ1-1; v_call: TRBV11-2; cdr3_length: 16; cdr3_aa: CASYLMTGTGGSEAFF
j_call: TRBJ2-7; v_call: TRBV7-2; cdr3_length: 17; cdr3_aa: CASSWTRTSGSSYEQYF
j_call: TRBJ1-4; v_call: TRBV20-1; cdr3_length: 13; cdr3_aa: CSARPGGNEKLFF
j_call: TRBJ1-5; v_call: TRBV18; cdr3_length: 15; cdr3_aa: CASSPHRGFDQPQHF
j_call: TRBJ2-5; v_call: TRBV12-3/TRBV12-4; cdr3_length: 16; cdr3_aa: CASTPVGRDNQETQYF
j_call: TRBJ2-5; v_call: TRBV27; cdr3_length: 12; cdr3_aa: CASSMDQETQYF
j_call: TRBJ2-7; v_call: TRBV28; cdr3_length: 14; cdr3_aa: CASSIRSGMGEQYF
j_call: TRBJ1-1; v_call: TRBV5-1; cdr3_length: 14; cdr3_aa: CASSPADRYTEAFF
j_call: TRBJ2-7; v_call: TRBV20-1; cdr3_length: 14; cdr3_aa: CSARAQGQYYEQYF
j_call: TRBJ2-5; v_call: TRBV7-8; cdr3_length: 15; cdr3_aa: CASSSAGGNQETQYF
j_call: TRBJ2-5; v_call: TRBV29-1; cdr3_length: 13; cdr3_aa: CSVDLQLGETQYF
j_call: TRBJ2-2; v_call: TRBV10-2; cdr3_length: 14; cdr3_aa: CATSGTSSTGELFF
j_call: TRBJ2-1; v_call: TRBV12-3/TRBV12-4; cdr3_length: 17; cdr3_aa: CASRLFPRLLYYNEQFF
j_call: TRBJ2-1; v_call: TRBV7-2; cdr3_length: 16; cdr3_aa: CASSLDSSGRHNEQFF
j_call: TRBJ2-3; v_call: TRBV7-2; cdr3_length: 15; cdr3_aa: CASTPVLSFTDTQYF
j_call: TRBJ1-4; v_call: TRBV4-2; cdr3_length: 15; cdr3_aa: CASGGAGQVSEKLFF
j_call: TRBJ2-7; v_call: TRBV10-3; cdr3_length: 11; cdr3_aa: CAIGEPYEQYF
j_call: TRBJ2-7; v_call: TRBV7-9; cdr3_length: 14; cdr3_aa: CASSLERRESEQYF
j_call: TRBJ2-7; v_call: TRBV11-2; cdr3_length: 19; cdr3_aa: CASSLDSLAGGGPSYEQYF
j_call: TRBJ2-3; v_call: TRBV5-1; cdr3_length: 16; cdr3_aa: CASSLGDGPGTDTQYF
j_call: TRBJ2-7; v_call: TRBV29-1; cdr3_length: 13; cdr3_aa: CSVVTGGQDEQYF
j_call: TRBJ2-1; v_call: TRBV5-1; cdr3_length: 14; cdr3_aa: CASSFGQGRNEQFF
j_call: TRBJ2-1; v_call: TRBV5-1; cdr3_length: 16; cdr3_aa: CASSPAPGRSYNEQFF
j_call: TRBJ2-7; v_call: TRBV11-3; cdr3_length: 11; cdr3_aa: CASSSDGEQYF
j_call: TRBJ2-4; v_call: TRBV20-1; cdr3_length: 12; cdr3_aa: CSILGAKNIQYF
j_call: TRBJ2-3; v_call: TRBV19; cdr3_length: 14; cdr3_aa: CASRRGTSTDTQYF
j_call: TRBJ2-2; v_call: TRBV7-2; cdr3_length: 17; cdr3_aa: CASLRVGARPLTGELFF
j_call: TRBJ2-7; v_call: TRBV29-1; cdr3_length: 14; cdr3_aa: CSVGFSAGDLVQYF
j_call: TRBJ2-3; v_call: TRBV20-1; cdr3_length: 14; cdr3_aa: CSAISFGTADTQYF
j_call: TRBJ2-2; v_call: TRBV27; cdr3_length: 14; cdr3_aa: CASSFGTGTGELFF
j_call: TRBJ1-2; v_call: TRBV9; cdr3_length: 14; cdr3_aa: CASSVSGTAYGYTF
j_call: TRBJ2-1; v_call: TRBV7-7; cdr3_length: 13; cdr3_aa: CASSLDSHNEQFF
j_call: TRBJ2-7; v_call: TRBV18; cdr3_length: 13; cdr3_aa: CASSPAGLDEQYF
j_call: TRBJ2-7; v_call: TRBV5-1; cdr3_length: 15; cdr3_aa: CASSLPLAGPNEQYF
j_call: TRBJ1-1; v_call: TRBV7-2; cdr3_length: 16; cdr3_aa: CASSPMTEIMNTEAFF
j_call: TRBJ2-7; v_call: TRBV5-1; cdr3_length: 14; cdr3_aa: CASNRDVGGYEQYF
j_call: TRBJ2-2; v_call: TRBV5-1; cdr3_length: 15; cdr3_aa: CASSPPPGTTGELFF
j_call: TRBJ2-2; v_call: TRBV20-1; cdr3_length: 14; cdr3_aa: CSRPGGSITGELFF
j_call: TRBJ2-7; v_call: TRBV14; cdr3_length: 13; cdr3_aa: CASSPWDIYEQYF
j_call: TRBJ2-1; v_call: TRBV7-9; cdr3_length: 13; cdr3_aa: CASSASSWDEQFF
j_call: TRBJ2-7; v_call: TRBV29-1; cdr3_length: 13; cdr3_aa: CSVEVGGVYEQYF
j_call: TRBJ2-6; v_call: TRBV15; cdr3_length: 15; cdr3_aa: CATAREETGANVLTF